Listed here is a single T cell receptor (beta chain). Its specificity is unknown. These data come from a study of cytomegalovirus exposure and HLA in healthy donors. Both 60 Vbeta primers and 13 Jbeta primers went into the PCR. Assay: immunoSEQ multiplex PCR; the TCRdb copy retains only in-frame clones and omits some. This table holds 130,000 to 150,000 clones, approximately 80% found once. The CDR3 loop spans 14 amino acids. Per germline, CDR1 SQVTM and CDR2 ANQGSEA. The V segment lost 2 bases and the J segment 5 bases; nucleotides outside the gene matches: 8. The study's findings and limits: TCR beta sequences reportedly predicted most subjects' HLA-A and HLA-B alleles accurately. In a later analysis, common viral pathogens appeared linked to several of the most significant clusters. Reported results showed that the classifier diagnosed cytomegalovirus status with high specificity and sensitivity.

The rearrangement links TRBV29-1 to TRBJ1-1, with 7 nucleotides matching TRBD1. Material for sequencing was PBMCs. This clonotype was sampled from a man aged 25-45 years in good health and CMV-seropositive. CDR3 sequence (DNA): TGCAGCGTTGAAATGGCAGGGGGTGGTACTGAAGCTTTCTTT. It yields the protein CSVEMAGGGTEAFF.